Sequencing of this T cell receptor (beta chain) was carried out in a study of shared clonotypes between healthy human individuals. The CDR3 runs to 12 residues. Trimming cost V 5 bases and J 4 bases, with 4 bases left between them. Points from the study as a whole: The sole specimen, blood, was sampled, and tissue repertoires likely differ. The genetic and exposure-history diversity represented was limited by few donors. Naive subsets tended to show greater estimated richness than memory subsets.

As regards this clone: Its antigen is not identified.

At deep level, the assay was performed. Sequencing was performed with immunoSEQ multiplex PCR; in TCRdb, only in-frame clones are kept and a portion is missing. Among more than 2,000,000 clones, approximately 95% were seen once, and the ten largest hold 0.35% to 0.5%. Sequencing was performed on naive CD4+ T cells from PBMCs. Stated subset: CD45RA+ positively selected. This TCR came from a man younger than 30 in good health. Some clones in this sample may be carry-over from other donors' samples. V and J are TRBV5-3 and TRBJ2-6; D remains ambiguous. TRBV5-3 is treated as an ORF (open reading frame) with a function not yet certain. CDR3 coding DNA: TGTGCCAGAAGGGGCGGGGCCAACGTCCTGACTTTC. Protein: CARRGGANVLTF.